These 13 T cell receptor beta chains came from one sample sequenced in a study of blood T cell repertoires in COVID-19. Using immunoSEQ multiplex PCR, the repertoire was profiled, and TCRdb retains in-frame clones only, with some absent. The sample has fewer than 200,000 clones, approximately 79% seen once. The material sequenced was peripheral blood. Receptor source: a woman aged 80 or over with acute or convalescent COVID-19.

CDR3 nucleotides: TGTGCCAGCAGCTTAATGTGGGACAGTAGCACAGATACGCAGTATTTT. Encoded protein: CASSLMWDSSTDTQYF. This chain connects TRBV11-1 to TRBJ2-3; TRBD1 aligns across 7 bases. The CDR3 has 16 residues. Looked up from germline, CDR1 is SGHAT and CDR2 is FQDESV (reference sequence). V gave up 2 bases and J gave up 0 bases; unmatched junction bases: 5.

The chain uses TRBV4-2 and TRBJ1-5; D may be TRBD1 (6 bases). CDR3 size: 17 residues. CDR1 LGHNA and CDR2 YNFKEQ come from the germline V gene. V lost 0 bases and J lost 1, with 13 bases in between. The CDR3 DNA reads as TGTGCCAGCAGCCAAGAAGGAGGAAGGGGGAGCAATCAGCCCCAGCATTTT. It specifies CASSQEGGRGSNQPQHF.

The chain is built from TRBV24-1 and TRBJ2-7, with D tentatively TRBD2 (7 bases). This CDR3 contains 14 residues. Germline loops: CDR1 KGHDR, CDR2 SFDVKD. The ends were cut back, 7 bases at V and 2 bases at J, with 14 bases in the middle. CDR3 in DNA: TGTGCCACCAGGGGGGGGCAGGACGCCTACGAGCAGTACTTC. Its protein is CATRGGQDAYEQYF.

The rearrangement uses TRBV27 and TRBJ1-2, with 10 bases aligning to TRBD1. CDR1 and CDR2 from the germline V gene are MNHEY and SMNVEV (reference sequence). J lost 7 bases, V lost 5 bases, and 10 bases had no gene match. The CDR3 is 15 residues long. This chain's CDR3 is CASSPNLDRGTGYTF. For the CDR3, the DNA is TGTGCCAGCAGTCCCAACCTGGACAGGGGGACTGGCTACACCTTC.

The rearrangement joins TRBV7-9 to TRBJ1-5; 7 bases align to TRBD1. The CDR3 is 16 amino acids. Germline CDR1 SEHNR, CDR2 FQNEAQ (reference sequence). Trimming cost V 5 bases and J 2 bases; bases outside gene matches: 9. CDR3 coding DNA: TGTGCCAGCAGCGAGGGGGCCCTCAGTGGCAATCAGCCCCAGCATTTT. Protein sequence: CASSEGALSGNQPQHF.

CDR3 region: CASSQDGGQTSNQPQHF. CDR3 DNA sequence: TGTGCCAGCAGCCAAGACGGAGGACAGACTAGCAATCAGCCCCAGCATTTT. The chain carries TRBV4-2 and TRBJ1-5; possibly TRBD1 for D (6 bases). Trimming stripped 0 bases from V and 0 bases from J, with 12 bases between. The germline V gene encodes CDR1 LGHNA and CDR2 YNFKEQ. The CDR3 length is 17 residues.

The chain couples TRBV5-1 to TRBJ2-7; the match to TRBD1 covers 7 bases. This CDR3 is built from 14 residues. Looked up from germline, CDR1 is SGHRS and CDR2 is YFSETQ. Losses at the gene ends were 4 bases for V and 2 bases for J; bases not matched to a gene: 6. The CDR3 is CASSVRDSTYEQYF. For the CDR3, the DNA is TGCGCCAGCAGCGTCCGGGACAGCACCTACGAGCAGTACTTC.

Many counts were recorded for this clone. The chain has TRBV4-2 and TRBJ2-1; 7 nucleotides line up with TRBD2. V shed 0 bases, J shed 3 bases, and the junction held 5 bases outside the gene matches. The CDR3 covers 16 residues. CDR1 LGHNA and CDR2 YNFKEQ come from the germline V gene. As DNA, the CDR3 is TGTGCCAGCAGCCAAGATTGGGGCGGGAGCTACAATGAGCAGTTCTTC. It is translated as CASSQDWGGSYNEQFF.

CDR3 loop: CASSLDSYGYTF. The CDR3 nucleotides read TGTGCCAGCAGTTTAGACAGCTATGGCTACACCTTC. This chain links TRBV28 with TRBJ1-2; perhaps TRBD1 as D (5 bases). The germline gives CDR1 MDHEN, CDR2 SYDVKM. The CDR3 consists of 12 residues. Trimming removed 2 bases at V and 4 bases at J, with 5 bases between.

V usage is TRBV28 and J usage is TRBJ1-4; TRBD1 might be the D (6 bases). The CDR3 extends over 15 amino acids. CDR1 and CDR2 from the germline V gene are MDHEN and SYDVKM. Deletions cut 5 bases from V and 1 base from J, with 11 bases between. The CDR3 nucleotides read TGTGCCAGCAGTGTAACAGGGTTAACTAATGAAAAACTGTTTTTT. This translates into CASSVTGLTNEKLFF.

This rearrangement joins TRBV27 to TRBJ2-1, with D tentatively TRBD2 (5 bases). Trimming took 5 bases from V and 1 from J, leaving 12 bases between them. The length of the CDR3 is 15 residues. CDR1 is MNHEY and CDR2 is SMNVEV in the germline V gene (reference sequence). CDR3 bases: TGTGCCAGCAGTCCCTCCTGGGAGTCCTACAATGAGCAGTTCTTC. It translates to CASSPSWESYNEQFF.

V usage is TRBV9 and J usage is TRBJ2-2; 13 positions match TRBD2. The CDR3 contains 15 residues. Germline V lookup: CDR1 SGDLS, CDR2 YYNGEE. With V trimmed by 4 bases and J by 5 bases, 2 bases remained unmatched. The CDR3 sequence: CASSKGLAGTGELFF. Here the CDR3 DNA reads TGTGCCAGCAGCAAGGGACTAGCGGGAACCGGGGAGCTGTTTTTT.

V is TRBV11-2 and J is TRBJ2-2; D remains unclear. The CDR3 is made up of 12 amino acids. Germline V gives CDR1 SGHAT, CDR2 FQNNGV. Trimming removed 2 bases at V and 7 bases at J, with 5 bases between. The CDR3 DNA follows: TGTGCCAGCAGCTTAATTATCGGGGAGCTGTTTTTT. Translated: CASSLIIGELFF.